This T cell receptor (beta chain) was captured in a study of cytomegalovirus exposure and HLA in healthy donors. Study-level results: Some V segments, TRBV6-2 and TRBV6-3 among them, were indistinguishable and were therefore excluded.

Healthy individuals who donated bone marrow served as the donors. The PCR employed 60 Vbeta primers together with 13 Jbeta primers. TCRdb's table, derived via immunoSEQ multiplex PCR, lists solely in-frame clones and lacks some. The sample comprises over 120,000 clones, around 80% of which are singletons, and around 10% rests with the top ten. Trimming at V came to 7 bases and at J to 11 bases, leaving 14 bases not matched to a gene. CDR1 is MDHEN and CDR2 is SYDVKM in the germline V gene. This CDR3 region has 14 residues. This clone has more than one count but fewer than ten. Its target is not known. This TCR derives from an older woman in good health and CMV-seropositive. The gene calls are TRBV28 and TRBJ1-5; 7 bases align to TRBD1. Source material: PBMCs. In DNA form, the CDR3 reads TGTGCCAGCACCCTAGGGGGCCTCCCGCAGGCCCAGCATTTT. It codes for CASTLGGLPQAQHF.